The 23 T cell receptor beta chains below were found in one sample sequenced in a study of T cells after posttransplantation cyclophosphamide. A marrow graft followed busulfan-fludarabine conditioning, with cyclophosphamide on days +3 and +4. TCRdb's table, derived via immunoSEQ multiplex PCR, lists solely in-frame clones and lacks some. Observed in the sample are under 15,000 clones, none of them singletons. Sample: PBMCs, taken after allogeneic stem cell transplant with posttransplant cyclophosphamide. The receptors here all came from a female patient aged 40-50 years who received an allogeneic stem cell transplant from a related donor, was CMV-positive, and had acute GVHD only. The graft donor may account for some of the T cells.

This clone occurred many times. This chain's CDR3 is CASSDRTGGFSYEQYF. CDR3 bases: TGTGCCAGCAGCGACCGGACAGGGGGGTTCTCCTACGAGCAGTACTTC. The chain links TRBV13 to TRBJ2-7, with TRBD1 identical over 10 bases. The V gene end was trimmed by 5 bases and the J gene end by 0 bases; junction bases not matched to a gene: 7. The CDR3 has 16 residues. Germline assignment: CDR1 PRHDT and CDR2 FYEKMQ (reference sequence).

This clone was recorded at least ten times. CDR3 sequence: CASSISSYEQYV. Here the CDR3 DNA reads TGTGCCAGTAGTATTAGCTCCTACGAGCAGTACGTC. V is TRBV19 and J is TRBJ2-7; D is ambiguous. From germline, CDR1 is LNHDA and CDR2 SQIVND (reference sequence). The ends were cut back, 3 bases at V and 0 bases at J, with 3 bases in the middle. This CDR3 has 12 amino acids.

This clone was detected ten times or more. The CDR3 here is CASSLGSRTPHF. The DNA of the CDR3 is TGTGCCAGCAGCTTGGGTAGTAGGACTCCCCACTTT. The chain recombines TRBV5-4 with TRBJ1-6, with D unresolved. The CDR3 consists of 12 residues. V lost 0 bases to trimming and J lost 18 bases, with 13 bases between them. Germline CDR1 SGHNT, CDR2 YYREEE (reference sequence).

This clone appeared many times. The CDR3 is CATGAGTPIGYGYTF. CDR3 DNA: TGTGCCACCGGGGCAGGGACACCTATTGGCTATGGCTACACCTTC. The chain couples TRBV19 to TRBJ1-2, with TRBD1 as a possible D gene (6 bases). The CDR3 length is 15 residues. V was trimmed by 10 bases and J by 4 bases, leaving 22 bases between them. Germline CDR1 reads LNHDA; CDR2 reads SQIVND (reference sequence).

This clone has at least ten counts. The J gene is TRBJ1-1, the V gene TRBV6-5, with D uncertain. The CDR3 runs to 12 residues. Germline values: CDR1 MNHEY, CDR2 SVGAGI. Trimming removed 6 bases at V and 5 bases at J, with 10 bases between. CDR3 protein: CASRSSGTEAFF. Written as DNA, the CDR3 is TGTGCCAGCAGATCGTCGGGAACTGAAGCTTTCTTT.

This clone appeared many times. V usage is TRBV18 and J usage is TRBJ2-7; D not resolved. Per germline, CDR1 KGHSH and CDR2 LQKENI. This CDR3 is 13 amino acids long. The germline V and J ends were trimmed by 2 bases and 0 bases, with 5 bases remaining between them. CDR3 amino acids: CASSPNSSYEQYF. CDR3 nucleotides: TGTGCCAGCTCACCAAACAGCTCCTACGAGCAGTACTTC.

In its sample, this clone was seen many times. The rearrangement uses TRBV7-8 and TRBJ2-7; 7 bases line up with TRBD1. V dropped 6 bases and J dropped 2; count of bases not matched to a gene: 13. This CDR3 has 16 residues. From germline, CDR1 is SGHVS and CDR2 FQNEAQ. CDR3 nucleotide sequence: TGTGCCAGCAGTTATAAGGGGGCAGGGACGACCTACGAGCAGTACTTC. Translated: CASSYKGAGTTYEQYF.

This clone was counted ten times or more. The chain carries TRBV7-8 and TRBJ1-4; TRBD1 aligns across 7 bases. Looked up from germline, CDR1 is SGHVS and CDR2 is FQNEAQ. J was trimmed by 3 bases and V by 4 bases; bases with no gene match: 5. This CDR3 has 15 residues. For the CDR3, the DNA is TGTGCCAGCAGCTCCTCCAGGGGGGCTAATGAAAAACTGTTTTTT. Residues: CASSSSRGANEKLFF.

This clone was seen ten or more times. V usage is TRBV7-9 and J usage is TRBJ1-4; D is possibly TRBD1 (5 bases). Trimming cost V 1 base and J 3 bases, with 9 bases left between them. The CDR3 is made up of 15 amino acids. Germline lookup yields CDR1 SEHNR and CDR2 FQNEAQ (reference sequence). DNA for the CDR3: TGTGCCAGCAGCTTAGGGGCAGGGCCTAATGAAAAACTGTTTTTT. Its translation: CASSLGAGPNEKLFF.

The V and J genes are TRBV18 and TRBJ2-1; D is possibly TRBD2 (7 bases). Trimming took 4 bases from V and 10 from J, leaving 14 bases between them. Germline CDR1 KGHSH, CDR2 LQKENI. CDR3 length: 13 amino acids. CDR3 in DNA: TGTGCCAGCTCACGTAAAACGGGGGGCGAGCAGTTCTTC. Translated: CASSRKTGGEQFF.

At least ten counts were recorded for this clone. The chain links TRBV9 to TRBJ2-1, with 8 nucleotides matching TRBD1. The germline CDR1 and CDR2 sequences are SGDLS and YYNGEE. V was pared by 0 bases and J by 2 bases, with 4 bases of the junction left unmatched. This CDR3 contains 16 residues. The CDR3 loop is CASSVGTGTTYNEQFF. The DNA of the CDR3 is TGTGCCAGCAGCGTAGGGACAGGGACAACCTACAATGAGCAGTTCTTC. The whole variable domain, filled in from reference TRBV9 and TRBJ2-1, reads DSGVTQTPKHLITATGQRVTLRCSPRSGDLSVYWYQQSLDQGLQFLIQYYNGEERAKGNILERFSAQQFPDLHSELNLSSLELGDSALYFCASSVGTGTTYNEQFFGPGTRLTVL.

This clone was seen repeatedly, ten times or more. This chain connects TRBV27 to TRBJ2-3; perhaps TRBD2 as D (6 bases). V was pared by 6 bases and J by 1 base, with 8 bases between. This CDR3 comprises 13 residues. CDR1 MNHEY and CDR2 SMNVEV come from the germline V gene (reference sequence). The DNA for the CDR3 is TGTGCCAGCAGCTGGGGGGGCACAGATACGCAGTATTTT. This sequence encodes CASSWGGTDTQYF.

This clone was seen more than once but under ten times. V and J are TRBV29-1 and TRBJ2-7; TRBD1 is a possible D gene (5 bases). The CDR3 contains 12 residues. V lost 7 bases and J 2 bases, leaving 12 bases between the germline ends. From germline, CDR1 is SQVTM and CDR2 ANQGSEA. The chain's CDR3 is CSARKGPYEQYF. The CDR3 nucleotides read TGCAGCGCCAGGAAGGGGCCCTACGAGCAGTACTTC.

This sequence joins TRBV23-1 and TRBJ2-7; D possibly corresponds to TRBD1 (6 bases). TRBV23-1 is an ORF, with its function uncertain. This CDR3 has 19 residues. V lost 3 bases and J 4 bases, leaving 28 bases between the germline ends. The CDR3 region has the DNA TGCGCCAGCAGTCAGGCTACAGGGAAGAGGCACCCTACTATGTACGAGCAGTACTTC. Translated, it gives CASSQATGKRHPTMYEQYF.

The chain carries TRBV4-3 and TRBJ2-1; 7 bases are shared with TRBD2. CDR1 and CDR2 (germline): LGHNA, YSLEER. V gave up 0 bases and J gave up 3 bases; unmatched junction bases: 5. CDR3 size: 16 residues. For the CDR3, the DNA is TGCGCCAGCAGCCAAGATTGGGGGGAGGGCTACAATGAGCAGTTCTTC. Amino acids: CASSQDWGEGYNEQFF.

This clone was recorded a few times. The chain employs TRBV11-3 and TRBJ2-1; 9 bases match TRBD1. The V and J ends lost 3 bases and 2 bases, in that order; junction bases with no gene match: 2. Germline lookup yields CDR1 SGHNT and CDR2 YENEEA. The CDR3 loop spans 15 amino acids. The CDR3 DNA sequence: TGTGCCAGCAGCTTGGGGACAGGGCCCTACAATGAGCAGTTCTTC. This sequence encodes CASSLGTGPYNEQFF.

By share, this clone counts as medium-sized. The rearrangement links TRBV19 to TRBJ2-1; D not resolved. The CDR3 totals 14 residues. V shed 5 bases and J shed 4 bases, with 12 bases lying between them. The germline V gene has CDR1 LNHDA and CDR2 SQIVND (reference sequence). This chain's CDR3 is CASSFPNAYNEQFF. For the CDR3, the DNA is TGTGCCAGTAGTTTCCCAAACGCGTACAATGAGCAGTTCTTC.

V usage is TRBV6-1 and J usage is TRBJ2-4; 8 bases agree with TRBD1. After removal of 0 bases from V and 0 bases from J, the junction contained 10 bases not matched to a gene. Germline CDR1 is MNHNS and CDR2 is SASEGT. The CDR3 length is 19 residues. The CDR3 DNA is TGTGCCAGCAGTGAAGCTTCCGGGACAGGCATACTAGCCAAAAACATTCAGTACTTC. It codes for CASSEASGTGILAKNIQYF.

This clone was seen repeatedly, ten times or more. The chain combines TRBV7-8 with TRBJ2-5; TRBD2 agrees at 9 bases. Germline CDR1 reads SGHVS; CDR2 reads FQNEAQ. The CDR3 is 16 residues long. With 1 base clipped from V and 5 bases from J, the junction kept 8 bases outside the gene matches. The CDR3 here is CASSLDLRGGRETQYF. The CDR3 bases are TGTGCCAGCAGCTTAGATTTGCGGGGGGGCCGGGAGACCCAGTACTTC.

This clone was seen at least ten times. The rearrangement links TRBV30 to TRBJ2-5, with 8 nucleotides matching TRBD1. Trimming at V came to 3 bases and at J to 2 bases, leaving 5 bases not matched to a gene. The CDR3 extends over 14 amino acids. Germline V gene lookup returns CDR1 GTSNPN and CDR2 SVGIG (reference sequence). DNA for the CDR3: TGTGCCTGGAGCCCAGGGGGCGGTCAAGAGACCCAGTACTTC. As protein: CAWSPGGGQETQYF.

The chain has TRBV7-2 and TRBJ2-2; D gene uncertain. Trimming took off 3 bases at V and 7 bases at J, with 6 bases between the two ends. The CDR3 sequence is 12 residues long. Germline V CDR1 and CDR2: SGHTA, FQGNSA. Here the CDR3 reads CASSLFYGELFF. In DNA, the CDR3 is TGTGCCAGCAGCTTGTTTTACGGGGAGCTGTTTTTT.

This clone was recorded at least ten times. The chain carries TRBV4-1 and TRBJ2-1; D unclear. Trimming took 1 base from V and 0 from J, leaving 13 bases between them. The CDR3 extends over 17 amino acids. Germline V gives CDR1 MGHRA, CDR2 YSYEKL. CDR3 coding DNA: TGCGCCAGCAGCCAAGCCGACTTGGCCTCCTCCTACAATGAGCAGTTCTTC. Protein sequence: CASSQADLASSYNEQFF.

This clone was observed at least ten times. The CDR3 here is CASSPGGNTDTQYF. The CDR3 DNA reads TGCGCCAGCAGCCCGGGGGGAAACACAGATACGCAGTATTTT. The gene calls are TRBV5-1 and TRBJ2-3; 7 bases are a match to TRBD2. This CDR3 has 14 amino acids. From germline, CDR1 is SGHRS and CDR2 YFSETQ. J was trimmed by 2 bases and V by 4 bases; bases with no gene match: 4.